This TCR beta chain came from a study of blood T cell repertoires in COVID-19. About the study: Whether acute or convalescent, the COVID-19 samples came from the United States, Italy and Spain.

The table came from immunoSEQ multiplex PCR; TCRdb's copy has only in-frame clones and leaves some out. The sample lists 35,000 to 55,000 clones; 75% to 90% were seen once. The CDR3 is 15 residues long. Germline V gene lookup returns CDR1 MGHRA and CDR2 YSYEKL. V lost 4 bases and J lost 4; bases outside the gene matches: 4. This chain connects TRBV4-1 to TRBJ2-6, with 7 positions matching TRBD1. The receptor was derived from a man in his sixties with active COVID-19. Sequencing was performed on peripheral blood. Here the CDR3 DNA reads TGCGCCAGCAGCCGGACGGACAGGGGGGCCAACGTCCTGACTTTC. Its protein is CASSRTDRGANVLTF.